The 16 T cell receptor beta chains reported below all come from one sample, sequenced in a study of T cells in Graves' hyperthyroidism and ophthalmopathy. The source material, RNA transcripts, was used to amplify TCR beta CDR3 regions. RT-PCR in the first round (using the HTBI primer set) targeted the TCR CDR3. TCRdb reprocessed the multiplex PCR reads via MiXCR and lists one record per CDR3 protein. The table shows roughly 840,000 distinct CDR3 sequences, with 35% to 40% occurring only once. Material for sequencing was blood. All receptors come from a man aged 18-30 years with Graves' hyperthyroidism.

Details on this clonotype: A read error may explain this, as a much larger clone is one base away. The chain recombines TRBV10-3 with TRBJ2-7, with unresolved D. CDR3 length: 13 amino acids. Germline values: CDR1 ENHRY, CDR2 SYGVKD. CDR3 coding DNA: TGTGCCATCAGTGAGTCGATACTGAACGAGCAGTGCTTC. This codes for CAISESILNEQCF.

V usage is TRBV10-3 and J usage is TRBJ2-7; 9 bases are shared with TRBD1. This CDR3 has 14 residues. Germline V gene lookup returns CDR1 ENHRY and CDR2 SYGVKD. Losses at the gene ends were 10 bases for V and 3 bases for J; bases not matched to a gene: 10. CDR3 loop: CATSAPGQGYEQYF. For the CDR3, the DNA is TGTGCCACCTCGGCGCCGGGACAGGGCTACGAGCAGTACTTC.

The rearrangement links TRBV13 to TRBJ1-1; maybe TRBD1 (6 bases). Germline loops: CDR1 PRHDT, CDR2 FYEKMQ (reference sequence). This CDR3 contains 15 residues. V was cut by 5 bases and J by 2 bases, with 15 bases left in between. This CDR3 reads CASSPQGKPNTEAFF. The CDR3 nucleotides are TGTGCCAGCAGCCCTCAGGGGAAGCCTAACACTGAAGCTTTCTTT.

In this sample, this clonotype turned up many times. The chain combines TRBV19 with TRBJ2-5; the match to TRBD2 covers 7 bases. CDR1 and CDR2 from the germline V gene are LNHDA and SQIVND (reference sequence). The CDR3 runs to 13 residues. The V and J ends lost 10 bases and 5 bases, in that order; junction bases with no gene match: 10. The CDR3 loop is CATAEAGSETQYF. CDR3 coding DNA: TGTGCCACCGCCGAAGCGGGATCCGAGACCCAGTACTTC.

This clonotype appeared many times. V and J are TRBV15 and TRBJ1-1; no clear D. The CDR3 is 13 residues long. CDR1 and CDR2 (germline): LNHNV, YYDKDF (reference sequence). V dropped 3 bases and J dropped 1 base, with 6 bases sitting between them. In DNA, the CDR3 is TGTGCCACCAGCAGCCTGGGGAACACTGAAGCTTTCTTT. Amino acid sequence: CATSSLGNTEAFF.

This clonotype appeared many times. The chain couples TRBV10-3 to TRBJ1-1; D not certain. Trimming took off 7 bases at V and 4 bases at J, with 16 bases between the two ends. In germline, CDR1 is ENHRY, CDR2 SYGVKD. The length of the CDR3 is 14 residues. CDR3 DNA sequence: TGTGCCATCACCCAAGCTGACATAGCCACTGAAGCTTTCTTT. This sequence encodes CAITQADIATEAFF.

CDR3 DNA sequence: TGTGCCAGCAGCGATGGGAGTTCCTACGAGCAGTACTTC. It encodes CASSDGSSYEQYF. The rearrangement links TRBV21-1 to TRBJ2-7. TRBV21-1 is a recognized pseudogene. The length of the CDR3 is 13 residues.

This clonotype showed up just once. The J gene is TRBJ1-5, the V gene TRBV2, with 7 bases aligning to TRBD1. This CDR3 comprises 14 residues. Germline lookup yields CDR1 SNHLY and CDR2 FYNNEI. V shed 8 bases, J shed 10 bases, and the junction held 14 bases outside the gene matches. CDR3 sequence: CASSPGTVISPQHF. For the CDR3, the DNA is TGTGCCAGCTCCCCCGGGACAGTAATCAGCCCCCAGCATTTT.

The sample holds a few counts of this clonotype. The chain joins TRBV20-1 to TRBJ1-1; possibly TRBD1 for D (6 bases). V lost 4 bases and J 6 bases, leaving 15 bases between the germline ends. Germline CDR1 and CDR2: DFQATT and SNEGSKA (reference sequence). The CDR3 contains 13 residues. The CDR3, as DNA: TGCAGTGCTACCCGTACAGGGAGGCCTGAAGCTTTCTTT. It encodes CSATRTGRPEAFF.

As for this clonotype: The germline gene is not matched at one end of the junction; a read error may be the cause. The rearrangement joins TRBV12-3 or TRBV12-4 to TRBJ2-5, with 8 bases identical to TRBD1. This CDR3 is 14 amino acids long. DNA of the CDR3: TGTGCCAGCAGTTTGGAGACAGGGGAAGAGACCCAGCACTTC. Its protein product is CASSLETGEETQHF.

CDR3 nucleotides: TGTGCCAGCAGCCCTCGTCACGAAGAGACCCAGTACTTC. Amino acids: CASSPRHEETQYF. The chain recombines TRBV9 with TRBJ2-5; D not certain. V lost 4 bases and J 3 bases, leaving 10 bases between the germline ends. This CDR3 spans 13 amino acids. CDR1 and CDR2 from the germline V gene are SGDLS and YYNGEE.

This clonotype was counted a few times. V and J are TRBV13 and TRBJ2-7, with 8 bases identical to TRBD1. From germline, CDR1 is PRHDT and CDR2 FYEKMQ (reference sequence). This CDR3 contains 14 residues. The J segment lost 2 bases and the V segment lost 6 bases, leaving 6 bases of the junction unmatched. The CDR3 DNA reads TGTGCCAGCAGTGACCAGGGGGCTGCCTACGAGCAGTACTTC. Translation gives CASSDQGAAYEQYF.

The CDR3, as DNA: TGCAGCGTTGAAAGTGATCGTGAAGCTTTCTTT. Residues: CSVESDREAFF. This rearrangement joins TRBV29-1 to TRBJ1-1, with D unresolved. Germline lookup yields CDR1 SQVTM and CDR2 ANQGSEA. The CDR3 consists of 11 residues. V lost 2 bases and J 7 bases, leaving 8 bases between the germline ends.

The chain has TRBV9 and TRBJ1-6; 8 nucleotides match TRBD1. J gave up 6 bases and V 7 bases, and 6 bases lay outside the gene matches. Germline values: CDR1 SGDLS, CDR2 YYNGEE. This CDR3 spans 14 amino acids. The DNA of the CDR3 is TGTGCCAGCTTGGCCGGACAGGGTAATTCACCCCTCCACTTT. Residues: CASLAGQGNSPLHF.

The V and J genes are TRBV9 and TRBJ1-3; 9 positions match TRBD1. V lost 0 bases and J lost 0; bases outside the gene matches: 4. The germline V gene encodes CDR1 SGDLS and CDR2 YYNGEE. The CDR3 is made up of 17 amino acids. The DNA of the CDR3 is TGTGCCAGCAGCGTAGGCGGACAGGGGAACTCTGGAAACACCATATATTTT. Its translation is CASSVGGQGNSGNTIYF.

About this clonotype itself: The conserved final phenylalanine or tryptophan is absent from the CDR3, which likely points to a read error. It is unclear where the CDR3 begins or ends on the DNA, so no DNA is shown, and the CDR3 is as TCRdb lists it. V gene TRBV3-1 combines with J gene TRBJ1-1. With termini counted, the CDR3 has 8 amino acids. The germline V gene encodes CDR1 LGHDT and CDR2 YNNKEL (reference sequence). The CDR3 sequence: CASSQDPV.